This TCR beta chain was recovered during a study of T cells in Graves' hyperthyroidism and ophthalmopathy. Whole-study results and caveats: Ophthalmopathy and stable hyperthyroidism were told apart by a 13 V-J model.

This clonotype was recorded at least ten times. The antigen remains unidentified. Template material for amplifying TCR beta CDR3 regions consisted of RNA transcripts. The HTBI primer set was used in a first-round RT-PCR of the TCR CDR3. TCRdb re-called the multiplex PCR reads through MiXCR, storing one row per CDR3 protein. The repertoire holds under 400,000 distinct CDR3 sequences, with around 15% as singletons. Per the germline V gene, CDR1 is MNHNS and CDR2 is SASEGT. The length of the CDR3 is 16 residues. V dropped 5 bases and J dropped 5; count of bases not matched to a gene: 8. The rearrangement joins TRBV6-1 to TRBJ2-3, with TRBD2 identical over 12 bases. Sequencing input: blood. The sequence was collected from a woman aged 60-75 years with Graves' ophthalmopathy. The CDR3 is CASSSVTSGRKDTQYF. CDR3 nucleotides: TGTGCCAGCAGTTCGGTGACTAGCGGGAGAAAAGATACGCAGTATTTT.